This entry features one T cell receptor beta chain sequence. This specimen comes from a study of blood T cell repertoires in COVID-19. Overall study context: Collection of acute and convalescent COVID-19 samples took place in the United States, Italy and Spain. Sources were T cells, B-cell-depleted T cells, or PBMCs; the material itself was cDNA or gDNA.

Assignments of participants to cohorts depended upon their own reported clinical history. Trimming stripped 0 bases from V and 7 bases from J, with 7 bases between. From germline, CDR1 is KGHSH and CDR2 LQKENI. The CDR3 has 13 residues. TCRdb keeps only in-frame clones here, not all; method: immunoSEQ multiplex PCR. Of fewer than 200,000 clones in the sample, 85% to 90% were seen once. The chain employs TRBV18 and TRBJ2-1, with D possibly being TRBD1 (5 bases). Sequencing input: PBMCs or T cells enriched from blood (not recorded which). The sequence came from a woman between 35 and 50 years old in a cohort exposed to, infected with or recovered from COVID-19 (not recorded which). CDR3 sequence reads: CASSPPGPNEQFF. The CDR3 DNA follows: TGTGCCAGCTCACCACCGGGGCCTAATGAGCAGTTCTTC.